One and the same sample provided the 9 T cell receptor beta chains below, sequenced in a study of T-cell reconstitution after alpha-beta-depleted transplantation in children. Unique molecular identifiers were incorporated during preparation of the TCRbeta library. A single record per CDR3 protein comes from TCRdb applying MiXCR to the PCR reads. The table shows about 460,000 distinct CDR3 sequences, with about 11% occurring only once. The sample here was PBMCs, taken before TCRalphabeta/CD19-depleted stem cell transplant. The receptors here all came from a child aged 2-15 years with inherited bone marrow failure, due to receive a stem cell transplant.

This clonotype turned up a few times. The DNA of the CDR3 is TGCGCCAGCAGCCTAATTTCAGTAGCGGGTACCTACGAGCAGTACTTC. It yields the protein CASSLISVAGTYEQYF. The chain recombines TRBV5-1 with TRBJ2-7, with 7 bases aligning to TRBD2. The germline gives CDR1 SGHRS, CDR2 YFSETQ. The CDR3 is 16 amino acids. V shed 4 bases and J 2 bases; nucleotides not matched to a gene: 12.

This clonotype was observed a few times. The J gene is TRBJ2-7, the V gene TRBV10-3; 7 bases are a match to TRBD2. The J segment lost 0 bases and the V segment lost 8 bases, leaving 4 bases of the junction unmatched. This CDR3 spans 13 amino acids. Looked up from germline, CDR1 is ENHRY and CDR2 is SYGVKD. The CDR3 is CAIGGGLSYEQYF. The CDR3, as DNA: TGTGCCATCGGGGGGGGACTCTCCTACGAGCAGTACTTC.

This clonotype was observed at least ten times. The chain links TRBV30 to TRBJ1-5; D unresolved. V lost 3 bases and J lost 2, with 8 bases in between. The CDR3 sequence is 13 residues long. Germline CDR1 GTSNPN, CDR2 SVGIG (reference sequence). The CDR3 is CAWSWTGNQPQHF. Here the CDR3 DNA reads TGTGCCTGGAGCTGGACGGGCAATCAGCCCCAGCATTTT.

This clonotype was recorded at least ten times. The V and J genes are TRBV27 and TRBJ2-1; no definite D call. CDR1 MNHEY and CDR2 SMNVEV come from the germline V gene (reference sequence). Trimming stripped 4 bases from V and 6 bases from J, with 10 bases between. CDR3 size: 13 residues. CDR3 DNA sequence: TGTGCCAGCAGTTCATCTCTCACCAATGAGCAGTTCTTC. It specifies CASSSSLTNEQFF.

The table lists this clonotype with many counts. The chain uses TRBV6-5 and TRBJ2-1; 8 bases are a match to TRBD2. The J segment lost 8 bases and the V segment lost 2 bases, leaving 5 bases of the junction unmatched. The CDR3 spans 14 residues. CDR1 MNHEY and CDR2 SVGAGI come from the germline V gene. As DNA, the CDR3 is TGTGCCAGCAGTTACGGGACTAGTTCCCATGAGCAGTTCTTC. It specifies CASSYGTSSHEQFF.

There are many counts of this clonotype. This chain uses TRBV19 with TRBJ2-1; D may be TRBD1 or TRBD2 (5 bases each). From germline, CDR1 is LNHDA and CDR2 SQIVND (reference sequence). The CDR3 is 13 residues long. V was pared by 5 bases and J by 6 bases, with 11 bases between. This CDR3 reads CASSDGTGNEQFF. CDR3 nucleotide sequence: TGTGCCAGTAGTGACGGGACGGGCAATGAGCAGTTCTTC.

Only a few counts were recorded for this clonotype. The chain combines TRBV13 with TRBJ2-7, with 7 bases identical to TRBD1. Germline trimming cut 5 bases from V and 3 bases from J; bases unmatched to any gene: 10. CDR1 is PRHDT, CDR2 FYEKMQ, per germline (reference sequence). The CDR3 consists of 15 residues. CDR3 DNA: TGTGCCAGCAGCAACGACAGGGTGGCTTACTACGAGCAGTACTTC. Protein product: CASSNDRVAYYEQYF.

About this clonotype itself: A read error is possible here, since a much larger clone lies one base away. The chain recombines TRBV3-1 with TRBJ2-3; D is unresolved. The CDR3 covers 14 residues. Germline CDR1 reads LGHDT; CDR2 reads YNNKEL (reference sequence). The germline V and J ends were trimmed by 4 bases and 2 bases, with 10 bases remaining between them. CDR3 amino acids: CASSLQADTDTQYF. The CDR3 DNA reads as TGTGCCAGCAGCCTCCAGGCGGACACAGATACGCAGTATTTT.

This clonotype appeared many times. The V gene is TRBV29-1, the J gene TRBJ2-3; 8 positions match TRBD1. After removal of 3 bases from V and 2 bases from J, the junction contained 7 bases not matched to a gene. The CDR3 is 15 amino acids. Germline V gene data show CDR1 as SQVTM and CDR2 as ANQGSEA. The CDR3 spells CSVEAGDRNTDTQYF. The CDR3 nucleotides read TGCAGCGTTGAGGCCGGGGACAGGAACACAGATACGCAGTATTTT.